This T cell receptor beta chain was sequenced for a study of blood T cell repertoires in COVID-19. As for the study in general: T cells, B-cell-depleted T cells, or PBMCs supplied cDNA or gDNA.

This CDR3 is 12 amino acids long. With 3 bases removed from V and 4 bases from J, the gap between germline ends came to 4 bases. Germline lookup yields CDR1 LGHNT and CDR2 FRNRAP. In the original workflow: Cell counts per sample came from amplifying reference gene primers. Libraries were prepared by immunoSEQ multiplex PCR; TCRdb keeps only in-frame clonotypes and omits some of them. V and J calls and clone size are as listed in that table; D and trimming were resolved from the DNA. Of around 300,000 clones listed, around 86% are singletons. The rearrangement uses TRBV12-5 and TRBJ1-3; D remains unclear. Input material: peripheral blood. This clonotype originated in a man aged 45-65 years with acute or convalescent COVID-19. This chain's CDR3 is CASGLQGNTIYF. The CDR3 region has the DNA TGTGCTAGTGGTTTACAGGGAAACACCATATATTTT.